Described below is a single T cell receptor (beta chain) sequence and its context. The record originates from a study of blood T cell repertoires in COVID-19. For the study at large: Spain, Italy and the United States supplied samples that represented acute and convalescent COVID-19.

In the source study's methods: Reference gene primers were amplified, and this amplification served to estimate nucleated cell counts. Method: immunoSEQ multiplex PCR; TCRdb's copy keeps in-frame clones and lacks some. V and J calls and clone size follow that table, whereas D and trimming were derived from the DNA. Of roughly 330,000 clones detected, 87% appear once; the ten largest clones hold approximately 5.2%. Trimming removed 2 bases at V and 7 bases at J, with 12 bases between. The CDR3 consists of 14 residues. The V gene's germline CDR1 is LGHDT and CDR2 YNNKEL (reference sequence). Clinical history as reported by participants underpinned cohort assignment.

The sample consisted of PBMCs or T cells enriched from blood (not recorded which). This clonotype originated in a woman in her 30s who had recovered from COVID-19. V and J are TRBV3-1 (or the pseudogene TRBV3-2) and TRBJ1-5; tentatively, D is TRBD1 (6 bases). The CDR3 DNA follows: TGTGCCAGCAGCCAACAGGGGTCCAGGCAGCCCCAGCATTTT. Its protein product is CASSQQGSRQPQHF.